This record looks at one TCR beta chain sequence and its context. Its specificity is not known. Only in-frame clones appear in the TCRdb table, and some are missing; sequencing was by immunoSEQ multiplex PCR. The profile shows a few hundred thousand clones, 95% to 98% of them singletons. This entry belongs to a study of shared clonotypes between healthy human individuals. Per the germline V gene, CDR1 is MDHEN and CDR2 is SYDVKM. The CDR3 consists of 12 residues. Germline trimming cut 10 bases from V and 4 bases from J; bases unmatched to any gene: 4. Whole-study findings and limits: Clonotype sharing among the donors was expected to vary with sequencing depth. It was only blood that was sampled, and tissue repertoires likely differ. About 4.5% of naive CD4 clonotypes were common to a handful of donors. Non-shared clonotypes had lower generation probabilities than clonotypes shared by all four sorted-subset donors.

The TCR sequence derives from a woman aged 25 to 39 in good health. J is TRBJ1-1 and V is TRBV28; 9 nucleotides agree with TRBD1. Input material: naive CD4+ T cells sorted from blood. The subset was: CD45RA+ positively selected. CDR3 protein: CATGTGPTEAFF. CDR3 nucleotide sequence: TGTGCCACGGGGACAGGGCCCACTGAAGCTTTCTTT.